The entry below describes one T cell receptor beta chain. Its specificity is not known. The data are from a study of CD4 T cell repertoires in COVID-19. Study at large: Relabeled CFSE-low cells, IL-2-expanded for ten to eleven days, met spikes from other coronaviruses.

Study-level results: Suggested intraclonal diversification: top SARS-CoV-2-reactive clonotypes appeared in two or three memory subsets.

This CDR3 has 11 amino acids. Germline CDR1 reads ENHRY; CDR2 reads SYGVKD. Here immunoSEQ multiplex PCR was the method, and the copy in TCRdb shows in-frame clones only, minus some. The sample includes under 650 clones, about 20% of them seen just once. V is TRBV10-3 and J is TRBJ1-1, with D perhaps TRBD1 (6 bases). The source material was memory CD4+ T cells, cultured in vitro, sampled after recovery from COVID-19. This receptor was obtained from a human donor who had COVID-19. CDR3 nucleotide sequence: TGTGCGGGGGGGGGCTCTAATGAAGCTTTCTTT. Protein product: CAGGGSNEAFF.